This is a list of T cell receptor beta chains from one sample in a study of blood T cell repertoires in COVID-19. Assay used: immunoSEQ multiplex PCR; TCRdb lists only in-frame clones, some missing. This sample carries about 150,000 clones, about four fifths of them seen once, and the ten largest clones take 25% to 30%. The sample comprised peripheral blood. The receptor source for this set is an older woman with acute or convalescent COVID-19. Each CDR3 is given with its conserved first and last residue. The D gene is left open where the match is weak. A clone size is listed for some rows: how often the clone was seen (once, few, many), or a class if it is expanded.

d_gene: TRBD1
v_gene: TRBV5-1
j_gene: TRBJ2-1
len: 15
abundance: -
CDR3nt: TGCGCCAGCAGCACGACAGGGGAGTTCGGGAATGAGCAGTTCTTC
CDR3aa: CASSTTGEFGNEQFF

d_gene: -
v_gene: TRBV5-1
j_gene: TRBJ2-7
len: 12
abundance: -
CDR3nt: TGCGCCAGCAGCTTGGGAGGGCCCGAGCAGTACTTC
CDR3aa: CASSLGGPEQYF

d_gene: -
v_gene: TRBV3-1/TRBV3-2
j_gene: TRBJ1-3
len: 17
abundance: -
CDR3nt: TGTGCCAGCAGCCAAGACCGAGACAGGCCCTCTGGAAACACCATATATTTT
CDR3aa: CASSQDRDRPSGNTIYF

d_gene: -
v_gene: TRBV7-9
j_gene: TRBJ2-3
len: 14
abundance: -
CDR3nt: TGTGCCAGCAGCTTGCGGGGCCCTGGAGATACGCAGTATTTT
CDR3aa: CASSLRGPGDTQYF

d_gene: -
v_gene: TRBV29-1
j_gene: TRBJ1-2
len: 13
abundance: -
CDR3nt: TGCAGCGTTGTGAGGCAAACTCCCTATGGCTACACCTTC
CDR3aa: CSVVRQTPYGYTF

d_gene: TRBD2
v_gene: TRBV18
j_gene: TRBJ2-5
len: 13
abundance: -
CDR3nt: TGTGCCAGCTCACGGACTAGGGAAGAGACCCAGTACTTC
CDR3aa: CASSRTREETQYF

d_gene: TRBD1
v_gene: TRBV15
j_gene: TRBJ2-7
len: 15
abundance: -
CDR3nt: TGTGCCACCAGCATAAACAGGGGCCGGGGCTACGAGCAGTACTTC
CDR3aa: CATSINRGRGYEQYF

d_gene: TRBD1
v_gene: TRBV5-1
j_gene: TRBJ1-2
len: 16
abundance: -
CDR3nt: TGCGCCAGCAGCTACCCCGTCGGGGGGACAGGGTATGGCTACACCTTC
CDR3aa: CASSYPVGGTGYGYTF

d_gene: TRBD1
v_gene: TRBV27
j_gene: TRBJ1-2
len: 14
abundance: -
CDR3nt: TGTGCCAGCAGTGAACTCCGGGACAGGGCTGGCTACACCTTC
CDR3aa: CASSELRDRAGYTF

d_gene: -
v_gene: TRBV5-8
j_gene: TRBJ1-5
len: 14
abundance: -
CDR3nt: TGTGCCAGCAGCTCGTTGTCGGGGTTCCAGCCCCAGCATTTT
CDR3aa: CASSSLSGFQPQHF

d_gene: TRBD1
v_gene: TRBV28
j_gene: TRBJ2-5
len: 15
abundance: -
CDR3nt: TGTGCCAGCAGTTTGGCAGGGGGCCCGCAAGAGACCCAGTACTTC
CDR3aa: CASSLAGGPQETQYF

d_gene: -
v_gene: TRBV6-5
j_gene: TRBJ2-4
len: 12
abundance: -
CDR3nt: TGTGCCAGCTCCGCGACAGCAGACGTTCAGTACTTC
CDR3aa: CASSATADVQYF

d_gene: -
v_gene: TRBV11-2
j_gene: TRBJ1-1
len: 15
abundance: -
CDR3nt: TGTGCCAGCAGCAAAACCGGGACTGTGAACACTGAAGCTTTCTTT
CDR3aa: CASSKTGTVNTEAFF

d_gene: -
v_gene: TRBV5-4
j_gene: TRBJ2-5
len: 14
abundance: -
CDR3nt: TGTGCCAGCAGCACGGGGACAAAACAAGAGACCCAGTACTTC
CDR3aa: CASSTGTKQETQYF

d_gene: TRBD1
v_gene: TRBV6-4
j_gene: TRBJ1-5
len: 18
abundance: -
CDR3nt: TGTGCCAGCAGTGACTCACAGACAGGGTCAGGTGGCAATCAGCCCCAGCATTTT
CDR3aa: CASSDSQTGSGGNQPQHF

d_gene: -
v_gene: TRBV6-6
j_gene: TRBJ1-6
len: 15
abundance: -
CDR3nt: TGTGCCAGCAGTTATACAGGGAAAACAGGATCACCCCTCCACTTT
CDR3aa: CASSYTGKTGSPLHF

d_gene: TRBD1
v_gene: TRBV11-2
j_gene: TRBJ1-1
len: 15
abundance: -
CDR3nt: TGTGCCAGCAGCTTCCGGACAGGGGGGAACACTGAAGCTTTCTTT
CDR3aa: CASSFRTGGNTEAFF

d_gene: TRBD1
v_gene: TRBV14
j_gene: TRBJ1-1
len: 15
abundance: -
CDR3nt: TGTGCCAGCAGCCACCTAAAAGACAGGACAGGGGAAGCTTTCTTT
CDR3aa: CASSHLKDRTGEAFF

d_gene: -
v_gene: TRBV12-3/TRBV12-4
j_gene: TRBJ1-2
len: 11
abundance: -
CDR3nt: TGTGCCAGTCGCGGGGGAGGTGGCTACACCTTC
CDR3aa: CASRGGGGYTF

d_gene: TRBD1
v_gene: TRBV5-1
j_gene: TRBJ1-5
len: 15
abundance: once
CDR3nt: TGCGCCAGCAGCCCCGGGACAGGGAACAATCAGCCCCAGCATTTT
CDR3aa: CASSPGTGNNQPQHF

d_gene: -
v_gene: TRBV27
j_gene: TRBJ1-4
len: 15
abundance: many
CDR3nt: TGTGCCAGCAGTCGCCTGGGAGGTCCTGAGGAAAAACTGTTTTTT
CDR3aa: CASSRLGGPEEKLFF

d_gene: TRBD2
v_gene: TRBV5-1
j_gene: TRBJ2-3
len: 17
abundance: -
CDR3nt: TGCGCCAGCGCCTCAAACGGCGGGAGGGAAAGCACAGATACGCAGTATTTT
CDR3aa: CASASNGGRESTDTQYF

d_gene: -
v_gene: TRBV18
j_gene: TRBJ1-5
len: 15
abundance: -
CDR3nt: TGTGCCAGCTCACCCGGGGGGGCGGGCAATCAGCCCCAGCATTTT
CDR3aa: CASSPGGAGNQPQHF

d_gene: -
v_gene: TRBV27
j_gene: TRBJ1-1
len: 11
abundance: -
CDR3nt: TGTGTATCGCGGAAAAACACTGAAGCTTTCTTT
CDR3aa: CVSRKNTEAFF

d_gene: TRBD2
v_gene: TRBV28
j_gene: TRBJ2-1
len: 16
abundance: -
CDR3nt: TGTGCCAGCAGCCTTATCCTAGCGGGGAGGGACAATGAGCAGTTCTTC
CDR3aa: CASSLILAGRDNEQFF

d_gene: -
v_gene: TRBV6-5
j_gene: TRBJ1-2
len: 14
abundance: -
CDR3nt: TGTGCCAGCAGTTCCGGCCCGGGGGATCATGGCTACACCTTC
CDR3aa: CASSSGPGDHGYTF

d_gene: -
v_gene: TRBV7-9
j_gene: TRBJ1-4
len: 15
abundance: -
CDR3nt: TGTGCCAGCACCCCCCGCGGGCCGACTAATGAAAAACTGTTTTTT
CDR3aa: CASTPRGPTNEKLFF

d_gene: TRBD2
v_gene: TRBV25-1
j_gene: TRBJ2-7
len: 18
abundance: -
CDR3nt: TGTGCCAGCAGTGGAACCGGGACTAGCGGGGTGCGTTCCTACGAGCAGTACTTC
CDR3aa: CASSGTGTSGVRSYEQYF

d_gene: -
v_gene: TRBV19
j_gene: TRBJ1-4
len: 15
abundance: -
CDR3nt: TGTGCCAGTAGTAGGCAACAGGGAACTAATGAAAAACTATTTTTT
CDR3aa: CASSRQQGTNEKLFF

d_gene: TRBD1
v_gene: TRBV19
j_gene: TRBJ2-1
len: 16
abundance: -
CDR3nt: TGTGCCAGTAGTTTAAGACAGGGGGTTGGCTACAATGAGCAGTTCTTC
CDR3aa: CASSLRQGVGYNEQFF

d_gene: -
v_gene: TRBV5-1
j_gene: TRBJ1-5
len: 16
abundance: -
CDR3nt: TGCGCCAGCAGCTTGCGCGGGAGTGAGGGCAATCAGCCCCAGCATTTT
CDR3aa: CASSLRGSEGNQPQHF

d_gene: TRBD2
v_gene: TRBV5-1
j_gene: TRBJ2-3
len: 17
abundance: once
CDR3nt: TGCGCCAGCAGCTTGGAAGGTTCCAGCGGGGGAACAGATACGCAGTATTTT
CDR3aa: CASSLEGSSGGTDTQYF

d_gene: -
v_gene: TRBV20-1
j_gene: TRBJ1-1
len: 13
abundance: few
CDR3nt: TGCAGTGCTAGTAAGATAAGCAACACTGAAGCTTTCTTT
CDR3aa: CSASKISNTEAFF

d_gene: -
v_gene: TRBV18
j_gene: TRBJ2-2
len: 15
abundance: -
CDR3nt: TGTGCCAGCTCACCAAACAGGGAGACCGGCGGGGAGCTGTTTTTT
CDR3aa: CASSPNRETGGELFF

d_gene: TRBD1
v_gene: TRBV15
j_gene: TRBJ1-1
len: 15
abundance: -
CDR3nt: TGTGCCACCAGCCACGGGACAGGGGGTCTCACTGAAGCTTTCTTT
CDR3aa: CATSHGTGGLTEAFF

d_gene: -
v_gene: TRBV11-2
j_gene: TRBJ2-1
len: 13
abundance: few
CDR3nt: TGTGCCAGCAGCTTAGACAGGCGAAATGAGCAGTTCTTC
CDR3aa: CASSLDRRNEQFF

d_gene: -
v_gene: TRBV7-8
j_gene: TRBJ2-5
len: 16
abundance: -
CDR3nt: TGTGCCAGCAGCTTAGAGGCAGGAACCCCCCAAGAGACCCAGTACTTC
CDR3aa: CASSLEAGTPQETQYF

d_gene: -
v_gene: TRBV7-2
j_gene: TRBJ1-5
len: 15
abundance: -
CDR3nt: TGTGCCAGCAGCTCGAGCCAGGGCGGCTATCAGCCCCAGCATTTT
CDR3aa: CASSSSQGGYQPQHF

d_gene: TRBD1
v_gene: TRBV10-1
j_gene: TRBJ2-7
len: 15
abundance: -
CDR3nt: TGCGCCAGCAGTGACCCGGGACAGGGCTTTGGGGAGCAGTACTTC
CDR3aa: CASSDPGQGFGEQYF

d_gene: TRBD1
v_gene: TRBV29-1
j_gene: TRBJ1-3
len: 13
abundance: -
CDR3nt: TGCAGCGTTGGGACAGGGGAAGGAAACACCATATATTTT
CDR3aa: CSVGTGEGNTIYF

d_gene: TRBD1
v_gene: TRBV6-2/TRBV6-3
j_gene: TRBJ1-6
len: 15
abundance: -
CDR3nt: TGTGCCAGCAGTTACTCGCACAGGGGAGATTCACCCCTCCACTTT
CDR3aa: CASSYSHRGDSPLHF

d_gene: -
v_gene: TRBV13
j_gene: TRBJ2-3
len: 14
abundance: -
CDR3nt: TGTGCCAGCAGCGTCCGGAGGGGCACAGATACGCAGTATTTT
CDR3aa: CASSVRRGTDTQYF

d_gene: -
v_gene: TRBV19
j_gene: TRBJ1-4
len: 14
abundance: -
CDR3nt: TGTGCCAGTAGTATTCCCCAGGGAGGAGAAAAACTGTTTTTT
CDR3aa: CASSIPQGGEKLFF

d_gene: -
v_gene: TRBV30
j_gene: TRBJ1-6
len: 13
abundance: -
CDR3nt: TGTGCCTGGAGTCGGGGGGATCGGTCACCCCTCCACTTT
CDR3aa: CAWSRGDRSPLHF

d_gene: -
v_gene: TRBV7-9
j_gene: TRBJ2-7
len: 14
abundance: -
CDR3nt: TGTGCCAGCAGCTTATCGTCAGGGTGGAGTGAGCAGTACTTC
CDR3aa: CASSLSSGWSEQYF

d_gene: TRBD1
v_gene: TRBV29-1
j_gene: TRBJ1-1
len: 13
abundance: -
CDR3nt: TGCAGCGTGAAGGACAGGCCGAACACTGAAGCTTTCTTT
CDR3aa: CSVKDRPNTEAFF

d_gene: -
v_gene: TRBV6-5
j_gene: TRBJ2-6
len: 14
abundance: -
CDR3nt: TGTGCCGCACAGGGTAGGGTAGGTGAGAACGTCCTGACTTTC
CDR3aa: CAAQGRVGENVLTF

d_gene: -
v_gene: TRBV21-1
j_gene: TRBJ2-1
len: 17
abundance: -
CDR3nt: TGTGCCAGCAGCAAAGAAAGCCCCCCGGGACTAGTAGTTGAGCAGTTCTTC
CDR3aa: CASSKESPPGLVVEQFF

d_gene: -
v_gene: TRBV4-2
j_gene: TRBJ2-1
len: 14
abundance: -
CDR3nt: TGTGCCAGCAGCCAAGATTCAGCCTACAATGAGCAGTTCTTC
CDR3aa: CASSQDSAYNEQFF

d_gene: -
v_gene: TRBV3-1/TRBV3-2
j_gene: TRBJ1-2
len: 14
abundance: -
CDR3nt: TGTGCCAGCAGCCAAGATCTCCGGTTGTGGGGCTACACCTTC
CDR3aa: CASSQDLRLWGYTF

d_gene: TRBD1
v_gene: TRBV9
j_gene: TRBJ1-2
len: 15
abundance: -
CDR3nt: TGTGCCAGCAGCGTGGGACAGGGTGCCGCGTATGGCTACACCTTC
CDR3aa: CASSVGQGAAYGYTF

d_gene: -
v_gene: TRBV10-3
j_gene: TRBJ2-2
len: 12
abundance: -
CDR3nt: TGTGCCATCAGAACAGGGTCCGGGGAGCTGTTTTTT
CDR3aa: CAIRTGSGELFF

d_gene: -
v_gene: TRBV10-2
j_gene: TRBJ2-1
len: 11
abundance: -
CDR3nt: TGCGCCAGCAGTCTCGTTAATGAGCAGTTCTTC
CDR3aa: CASSLVNEQFF

d_gene: TRBD1
v_gene: TRBV19
j_gene: TRBJ1-6
len: 16
abundance: -
CDR3nt: TGTGCCAGTAGTCCAGAAGGACAGGGAGTAGCCTCACCCCTCCACTTT
CDR3aa: CASSPEGQGVASPLHF

d_gene: TRBD2
v_gene: TRBV5-4
j_gene: TRBJ2-1
len: 14
abundance: -
CDR3nt: TGTGCCAGCAGCTTTGGCGGGGGCTACAATGAGCAGTTCTTC
CDR3aa: CASSFGGGYNEQFF

d_gene: -
v_gene: TRBV4-1
j_gene: TRBJ2-7
len: 16
abundance: -
CDR3nt: TGCGCCAGCAGCTTTTATTCGCAGGCGTCGACCTACGAGCAGTACTTC
CDR3aa: CASSFYSQASTYEQYF

d_gene: -
v_gene: TRBV25-1
j_gene: TRBJ2-3
len: 13
abundance: -
CDR3nt: TGTGCCAGCAGGCCTTCAGGGTCAGATACGCAGTATTTT
CDR3aa: CASRPSGSDTQYF

d_gene: TRBD1
v_gene: TRBV18
j_gene: TRBJ2-7
len: 16
abundance: -
CDR3nt: TGTGCCAGCTCACCGCCGGGTTACGAGGGGGCCAACGAGCAGTACTTC
CDR3aa: CASSPPGYEGANEQYF